This TCR beta chain emerged from a study of T-cell reconstitution after alpha-beta-depleted transplantation in children. The study, taken as a whole, reports: Most T-cell counts and diversity one year after the transplant came from T cells that were newly produced. TCRbeta diversity was high at day 60 in some patients (a result of surviving recipient T cells and thymic progenitors). The study reportedly traced alpha-beta T cells about two months after transplant to several hundred expanded graft clones.

The CDR3 consists of 17 residues. The germline V gene has CDR1 SNHLY and CDR2 FYNNEI. V shed 0 bases, J shed 4 bases, and the junction held 8 bases outside the gene matches. Unique molecular identifiers were used in preparing the TCRbeta library. TCRdb reanalysed the PCR reads using MiXCR and keeps one entry per CDR3 protein. The data hold approximately 980,000 distinct CDR3 sequences, with roughly 29% observed a single time. This clonotype was found a few times. As yet, its antigen is unknown. The receptor comes from a boy in the first two years of life who had a stem cell transplant for SCID, so the T cells may come from the graft donor. The chain is built from TRBV2 and TRBJ1-4, with TRBD1 matching 7 bases. Sequenced here: PBMCs, mostly from graft donor cells, sampled 360 days after TCRalphabeta/CD19-depleted stem cell transplant. The DNA for the CDR3 is TGTGCCAGCAGTGAAGCTCAGGGGCCAGGGGGTAATGAAAAACTGTTTTTT. Its protein product is CASSEAQGPGGNEKLFF.